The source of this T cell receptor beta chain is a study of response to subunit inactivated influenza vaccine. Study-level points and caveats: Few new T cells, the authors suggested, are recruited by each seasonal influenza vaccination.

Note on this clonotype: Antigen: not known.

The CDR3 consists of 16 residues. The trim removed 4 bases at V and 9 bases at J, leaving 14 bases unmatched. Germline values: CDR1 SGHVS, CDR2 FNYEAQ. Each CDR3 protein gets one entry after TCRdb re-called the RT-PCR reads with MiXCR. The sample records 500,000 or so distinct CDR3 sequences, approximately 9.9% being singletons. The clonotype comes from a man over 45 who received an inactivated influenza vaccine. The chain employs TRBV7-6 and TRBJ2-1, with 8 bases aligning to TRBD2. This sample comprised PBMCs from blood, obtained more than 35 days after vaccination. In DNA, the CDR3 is TGTGCCAGCAGCTCTGAGAATAGCGGGGCCCTAGGTGAGCAGTTCTTC. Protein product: CASSSENSGALGEQFF.